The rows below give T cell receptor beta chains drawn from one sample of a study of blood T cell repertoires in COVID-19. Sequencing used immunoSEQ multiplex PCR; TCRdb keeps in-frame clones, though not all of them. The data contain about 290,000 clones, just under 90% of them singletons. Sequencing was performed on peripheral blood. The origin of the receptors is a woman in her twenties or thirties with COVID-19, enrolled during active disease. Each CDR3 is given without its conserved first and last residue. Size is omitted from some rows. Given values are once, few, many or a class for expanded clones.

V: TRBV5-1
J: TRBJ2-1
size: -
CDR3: ASSSTSGGPYNEQF

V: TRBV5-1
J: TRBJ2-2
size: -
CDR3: ASSSGQNTGELF

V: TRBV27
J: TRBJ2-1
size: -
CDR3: ASSPPGATFEQF

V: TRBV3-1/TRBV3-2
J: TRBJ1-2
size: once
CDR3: ASSVTGSGYGYT

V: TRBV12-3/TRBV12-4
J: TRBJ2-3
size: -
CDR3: ASSAPGDTQY

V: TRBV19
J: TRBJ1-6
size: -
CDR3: ASNAQGLAYNSPLH

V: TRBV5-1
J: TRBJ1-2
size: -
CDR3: ASSSTGQNYGYT

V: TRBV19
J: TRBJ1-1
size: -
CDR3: ASRPQGMNTEAF

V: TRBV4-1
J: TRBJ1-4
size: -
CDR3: ASSQGQLRGDNEKLF

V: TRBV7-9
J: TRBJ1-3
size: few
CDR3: ASSFDGTGAIY

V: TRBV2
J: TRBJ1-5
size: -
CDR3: ASSSRVAGRDQPQH

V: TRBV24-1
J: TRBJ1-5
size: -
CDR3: ATSDSAGLQPQH

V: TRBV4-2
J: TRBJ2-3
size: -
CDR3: ASSPLSEGRVTQY

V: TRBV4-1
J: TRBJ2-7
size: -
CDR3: ASSHAASGVSYEQY

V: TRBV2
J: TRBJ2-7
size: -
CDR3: ASTLGDRGRYEQY

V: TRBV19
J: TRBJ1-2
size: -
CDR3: ASSQTGTAWNYGYT

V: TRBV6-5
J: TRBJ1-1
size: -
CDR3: ASTLNTEAF

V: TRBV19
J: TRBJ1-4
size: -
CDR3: ATTRQGRAATNEKLF

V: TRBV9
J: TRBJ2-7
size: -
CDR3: ASSVGSGGGYEQY

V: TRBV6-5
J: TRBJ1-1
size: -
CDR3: ASSYPWQVNTEAF

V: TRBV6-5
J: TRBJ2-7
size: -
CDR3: ASSFYYEQY

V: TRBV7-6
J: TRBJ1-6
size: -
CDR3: ASSTQGAYNSPLH

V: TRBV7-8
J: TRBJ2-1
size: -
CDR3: ASSPISAARPSSYNEQF

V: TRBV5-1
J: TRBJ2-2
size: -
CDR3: ASSFPLGTGELF

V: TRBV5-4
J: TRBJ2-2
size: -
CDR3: ASRRGGADTGELF

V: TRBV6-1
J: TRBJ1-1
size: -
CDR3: ASSELTGTGAMNTEAF

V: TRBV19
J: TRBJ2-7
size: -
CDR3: ASSFGLGYEQY

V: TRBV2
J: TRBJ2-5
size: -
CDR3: ASTGGAGETQY

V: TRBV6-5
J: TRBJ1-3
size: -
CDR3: ASSQGQPSGNTIY

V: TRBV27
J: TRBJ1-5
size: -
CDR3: ASSFRGQPQH

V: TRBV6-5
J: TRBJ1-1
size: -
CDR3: ASSWDRDTEAF

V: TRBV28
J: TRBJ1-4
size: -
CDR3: ASSGKGLYEKLF

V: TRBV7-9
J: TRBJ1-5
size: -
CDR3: ASSAGEVRNQPQH

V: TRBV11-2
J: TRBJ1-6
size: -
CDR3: ASTGGGENSPLH